This T cell receptor (beta chain) was documented in a study of blood T cell repertoires in COVID-19 (dated by TCRdb to about 2020). Looking at the study overall: Samples from collaborators originated in the United States, Italy and Spain and spanned both the acute and convalescent phases of COVID-19. The material from the prospective study consisted of cDNA or gDNA derived from T cells, B-cell-depleted T cells, or PBMCs. The dataset comprised deeply sampled blood TCRbeta repertoires from subjects exposed to, actively infected with, or recovered from COVID-19. The repertoires were made available in a free public database intended to serve as a resource for research on the immune response to SARS-CoV-2. The samples were drawn from the first 160 participants of the ongoing ImmuneRACE study and from 1,200 or so subjects provided by 6 global collaborators. A de-identified subject ID, COVID-19 status, age in years and sex were almost always included in the sample metadata. Where available, HLA class I and class II types were obtained from metadata supplied by the sample provider rather than from assay-based typing.

Turning to this clone: Its antigen has not been determined. Base qualities are missing; no much larger clone stands one base away.

Overall study results and their limits: The quantity of clinical and demographic metadata differed by source and by participant and was supplied without curation.

CDR3 length: 17 amino acids, cysteine to phenylalanine. Just the 51-base CDR3 DNA is kept, in frame starting at base 1. CDR1 is given as KGHDR and CDR2 as SFDVKD, both from the germline V gene. V lost 5 bases and J lost 1 base, and the count of bases not matched to a germline gene is 8. Collaborating institutions collected whole blood in K2EDTA tubes following their own protocols. For TCRbeta analysis, collaborator samples were shipped as frozen whole blood, as isolated PBMCs, or as DNA extracted from either sample type. The immunoSEQ Assay, a bias-controlled multiplex PCR, was used to amplify TCRbeta CDR3 regions from genomic DNA. The paper's processing steps were these. Nucleated cell counts per sample were estimated from amplification of reference gene primers within the assay. Sequence reads were collapsed and filtered to measure the absolute abundance of every unique TCRbeta CDR3 rearrangement. Productive Simpson clonality was computed per sample as the square root of Simpson's diversity index over productive rearrangements. What TCRdb holds here is the immuneACCESS table cut down to in-frame rearrangements. Part of the clones is not present; checked against another copy, under half of the missing clones reflect an unresolved V gene, and the others are unexplained. V, J and clone size derive from that table, while D and trimming were established from the DNA sequence. This sample holds around 140,000 clones; roughly 73% were observed only once. The ten largest clonotypes hold about 9.4% of the sample.

Sequences were obtained from peripheral blood. The chain was built from TRBV24-1 and TRBJ2-5, and 11 junctional nucleotides match TRBD2. The clonotype comes from a woman in her 50s with active or convalescent COVID-19. The CDR3 protein is CATSGTGGTSGQETQYF. The DNA sequence is as follows: TGTGCCACCAGTGGTACTGGGGGGACTAGCGGCCAAGAGACCCAGTACTTC.